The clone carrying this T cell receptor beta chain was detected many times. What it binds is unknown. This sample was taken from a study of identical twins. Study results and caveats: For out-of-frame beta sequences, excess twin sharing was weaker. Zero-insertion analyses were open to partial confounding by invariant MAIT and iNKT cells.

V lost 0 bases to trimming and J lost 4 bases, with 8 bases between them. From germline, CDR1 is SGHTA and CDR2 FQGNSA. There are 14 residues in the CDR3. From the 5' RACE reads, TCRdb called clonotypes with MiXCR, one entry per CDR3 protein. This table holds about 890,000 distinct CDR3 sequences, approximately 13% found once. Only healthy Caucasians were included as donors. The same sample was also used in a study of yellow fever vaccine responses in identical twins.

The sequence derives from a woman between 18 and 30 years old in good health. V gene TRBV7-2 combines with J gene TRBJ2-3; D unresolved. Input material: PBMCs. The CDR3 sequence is CASSLALSADTQYF. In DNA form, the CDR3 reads TGTGCCAGCAGCTTAGCCCTCTCGGCAGATACGCAGTATTTT.